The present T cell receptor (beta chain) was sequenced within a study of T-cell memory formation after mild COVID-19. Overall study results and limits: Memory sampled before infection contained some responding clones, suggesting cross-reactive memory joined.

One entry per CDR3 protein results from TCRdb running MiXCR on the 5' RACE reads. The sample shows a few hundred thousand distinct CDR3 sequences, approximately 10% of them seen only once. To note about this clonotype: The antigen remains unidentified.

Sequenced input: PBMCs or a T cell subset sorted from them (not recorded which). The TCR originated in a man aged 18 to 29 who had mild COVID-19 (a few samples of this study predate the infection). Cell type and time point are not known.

CDR3 amino acids: CATSDSSVSEQFF. The CDR3 region has the DNA TGTGCCACCAGTGACTCCTCAGTTAGTGAGCAGTTCTTC. The chain couples TRBV24-1 to TRBJ2-1, with no clear D. There are 13 residues in the CDR3. Germline CDR1 is KGHDR and CDR2 is SFDVKD. The V end was cut by 4 bases, the J end by 9 bases, with 12 bases between.